This is a list of T cell receptor beta chains from one sample in a study of shared T cell receptors in the human thymus. Here immunoSEQ multiplex PCR was the method, and the copy in TCRdb shows in-frame clones only, minus some. The table records 700,000 or so clones, 80% to 90% of them present only once. This sample also appeared in a second study, on human thymus T cells.

Sequencing was carried out using thymocytes. The receptors shown here come from a girl less than two years old with a congenital heart defect. Both conserved end residues are part of each CDR3. D genes are given only for firm matches. Clone size, where shown, is once, few, many, or a class for clones that have expanded.

abundance,v_gene,j_gene,d_gene,CDR3nt,CDR3aa
few,TRBV30,TRBJ1-5,.,TGTGCCTGGAGCATAAGGGGCGGCAATCAGCCCCAGCATTTT,CAWSIRGGNQPQHF
.,TRBV5-1,TRBJ1-1,.,TGCGCCAGCAGCTTGGTCCTCCCCACTGAAGCTTTCTTT,CASSLVLPTEAFF
.,TRBV28,TRBJ2-2,.,TGTGCCAGCAGTGCCCCCCTTGGCAGGGGGACCGGGACTGAGAACACCGGGGAGCTGTTTTTT,CASSAPLGRGTGTENTGELFF
.,TRBV10-3,TRBJ1-5,.,TGTGCCATCCGCAGGGGTAATCAGCCCCAGCATTTT,CAIRRGNQPQHF
.,TRBV5-8,TRBJ2-3,TRBD1,TGTGCCAGCAGCCCCGAGACAGGGAAAGATACGCAGTATTTT,CASSPETGKDTQYF
.,TRBV6-5,TRBJ2-3,.,TGTGCCACCCGGGGGTGGGGGGGCACAGATACGCAGTATTTT,CATRGWGGTDTQYF
.,TRBV29-1,TRBJ1-1,TRBD1,TGCAGCGTTGAAAACAGGGGTGTGAGCACTGAAGCTTTCTTT,CSVENRGVSTEAFF
.,TRBV5-1,TRBJ2-7,TRBD2,TGCGCCAGCAGCTTGGCTGGGGGAGGGAACGAGCAGTACTTC,CASSLAGGGNEQYF
.,TRBV30,TRBJ1-1,.,TGTGCCTGGCAGCGAGGGGACTGGAACACTGAAGCTTTCTTT,CAWQRGDWNTEAFF
.,TRBV2,TRBJ1-3,.,TGTGCCAGCAGTGTCCTCACAGGTGCTGGAAACACCATATATTTT,CASSVLTGAGNTIYF
.,TRBV28,TRBJ1-1,.,TGTGCCAGCAGTTTGGGATCAGGGGAGCGTTGGACTGAAGCTTTCTTT,CASSLGSGERWTEAFF
.,TRBV5-6,TRBJ1-6,.,TGTGCCAGCAGCCGCGGGTTTAGGGCAGTTAATAATTCCCCCCTCCACTTT,CASSRGFRAVNNSPLHF
.,TRBV30,TRBJ2-3,TRBD1,TGTGCCTGGAGTACCGGGACAGGGGTAGATACGCAGTATTTT,CAWSTGTGVDTQYF
.,TRBV7-8,TRBJ2-3,.,TGTGCCAGCAGCTTTAGGAGGGGGCTCGGCACAGATACGCAGTATTTT,CASSFRRGLGTDTQYF
.,TRBV6-1,TRBJ1-1,.,TGTGCCAGCAGTGAATCCGGGAACACTGAAGCTTTCTTT,CASSESGNTEAFF
.,TRBV21-1,TRBJ1-5,.,.,CAVAAGTGGGSNQPQHF
.,TRBV6-1,TRBJ2-1,.,TGTGCCAGCAGTGATGTAGTGGTAAGTCGCGGGGAGCAGTTCTTC,CASSDVVVSRGEQFF
few,TRBV9,TRBJ2-5,TRBD1,TGTGCCAGCAGCGCCGACAGGGGTGTGGGGACCCAGTACTTC,CASSADRGVGTQYF
.,TRBV5-6,TRBJ1-2,.,TGTGCCAGCAGCTTGGGGTGCGCGTCCTCCTTCCGAGTCTACACCTTC,CASSLGCASSFRVYTF
once,TRBV4-3,TRBJ1-2,.,TGCGCCAGCAGCCAAGATCACAGGGACTATGGCTACACCTTC,CASSQDHRDYGYTF
.,TRBV28,TRBJ2-5,TRBD2,TGTGCCAGCAGTTTGGCTAGCGGGGGGGAGGAAGAGACCCAGTACTTC,CASSLASGGEEETQYF
.,TRBV4-3,TRBJ2-3,TRBD2,TGCGCCAGCAGCCACGAAGGACTAGCGGGGGGGAAAGTATCGCAGTATTTT,CASSHEGLAGGKVSQYF
.,TRBV28,TRBJ1-1,TRBD1,TGTGCCAGCAGTTCCCACCGACAGGGAGGCACTGAAGCTTTCTTT,CASSSHRQGGTEAFF